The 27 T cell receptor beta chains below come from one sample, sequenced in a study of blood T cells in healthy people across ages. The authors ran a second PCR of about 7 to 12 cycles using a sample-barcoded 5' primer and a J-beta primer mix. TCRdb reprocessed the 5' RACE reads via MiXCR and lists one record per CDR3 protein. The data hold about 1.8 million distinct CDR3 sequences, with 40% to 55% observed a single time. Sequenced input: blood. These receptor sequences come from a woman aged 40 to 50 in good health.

The CDR3 reads CASSFQDIMSDIQYF. DNA for the CDR3: TGCGCCAGCAGCTTTCAGGACATCATGTCGGACATTCAGTACTTC. The chain uses TRBV5-1 and TRBJ2-4, with D possibly being TRBD1 (5 bases). V gave up 2 bases and J gave up 8 bases, with 17 bases separating them. The CDR3 is made up of 15 amino acids. Germline CDR1 is SGHRS and CDR2 is YFSETQ.

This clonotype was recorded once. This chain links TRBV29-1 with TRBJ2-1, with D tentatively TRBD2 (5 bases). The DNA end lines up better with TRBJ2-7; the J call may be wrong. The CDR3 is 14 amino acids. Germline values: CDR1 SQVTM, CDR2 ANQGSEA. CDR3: CSVEEGGVYNEQYF. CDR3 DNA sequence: TGCAGCGTTGAAGAAGGAGGAGTCTACAATGAGCAGTACTTC.

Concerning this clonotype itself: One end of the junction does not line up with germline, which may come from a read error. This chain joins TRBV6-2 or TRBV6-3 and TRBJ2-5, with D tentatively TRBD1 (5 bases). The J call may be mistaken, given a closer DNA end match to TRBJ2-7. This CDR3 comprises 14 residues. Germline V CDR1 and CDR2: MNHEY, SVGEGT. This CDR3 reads CASSDSAGTYEQYF. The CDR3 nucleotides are TGTGCCAGCAGTGACTCAGCAGGGACCTACGAGCAGTACTTC.

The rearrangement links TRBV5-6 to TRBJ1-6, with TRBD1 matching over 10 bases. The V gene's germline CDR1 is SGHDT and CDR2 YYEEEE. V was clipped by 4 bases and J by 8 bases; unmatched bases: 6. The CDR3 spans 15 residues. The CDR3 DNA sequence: TGTGCCAGCAGCCCCGGACAGGGGGAGTATTCACCCCTCCACTTT. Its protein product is CASSPGQGEYSPLHF.

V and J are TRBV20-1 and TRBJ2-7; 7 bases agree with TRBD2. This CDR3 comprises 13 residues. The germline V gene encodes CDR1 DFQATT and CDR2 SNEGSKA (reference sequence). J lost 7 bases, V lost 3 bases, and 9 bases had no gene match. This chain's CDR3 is CSASAGVPREQYF. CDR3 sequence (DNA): TGCAGTGCTAGTGCGGGGGTTCCCCGGGAGCAGTACTTC.

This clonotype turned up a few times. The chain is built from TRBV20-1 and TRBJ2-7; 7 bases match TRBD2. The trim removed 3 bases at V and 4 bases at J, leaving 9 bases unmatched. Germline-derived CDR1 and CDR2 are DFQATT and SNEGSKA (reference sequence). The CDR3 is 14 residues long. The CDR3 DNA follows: TGCAGTGCTAGGGGTCGGGGGAGGGAATACGAGCAGTACTTC. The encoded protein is CSARGRGREYEQYF.

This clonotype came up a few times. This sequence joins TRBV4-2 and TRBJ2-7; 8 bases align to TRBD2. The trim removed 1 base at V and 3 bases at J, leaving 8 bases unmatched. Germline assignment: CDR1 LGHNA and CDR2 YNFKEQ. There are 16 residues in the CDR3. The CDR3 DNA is TGTGCCAGCAGCCAAGTCTCCGGGACTAGTGACTACGAGCAGTACTTC. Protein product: CASSQVSGTSDYEQYF.

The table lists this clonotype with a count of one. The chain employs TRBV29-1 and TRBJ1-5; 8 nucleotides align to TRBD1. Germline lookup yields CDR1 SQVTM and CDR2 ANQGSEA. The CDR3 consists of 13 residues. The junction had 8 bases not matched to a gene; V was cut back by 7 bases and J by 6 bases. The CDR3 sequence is CSAQGGTGQPQHF. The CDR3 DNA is TGCAGCGCACAGGGGGGAACGGGTCAGCCCCAGCATTTT.

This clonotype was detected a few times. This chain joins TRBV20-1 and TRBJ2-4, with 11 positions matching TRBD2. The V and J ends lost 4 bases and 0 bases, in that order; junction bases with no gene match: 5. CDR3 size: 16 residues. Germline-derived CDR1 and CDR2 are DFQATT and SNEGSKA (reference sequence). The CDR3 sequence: CSAMPSGGTAKNIQYF. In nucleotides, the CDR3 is TGCAGTGCTATGCCTAGCGGGGGGACAGCCAAAAACATTCAGTACTTC.

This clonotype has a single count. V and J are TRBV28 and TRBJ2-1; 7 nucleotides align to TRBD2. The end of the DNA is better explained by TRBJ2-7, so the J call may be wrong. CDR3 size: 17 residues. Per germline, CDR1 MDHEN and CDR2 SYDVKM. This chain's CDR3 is CASSLPPGGSSYNEQYF. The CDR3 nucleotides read TGTGCCAGCAGTTTACCCCCCGGGGGGAGCTCCTACAATGAGCAGTACTTC.

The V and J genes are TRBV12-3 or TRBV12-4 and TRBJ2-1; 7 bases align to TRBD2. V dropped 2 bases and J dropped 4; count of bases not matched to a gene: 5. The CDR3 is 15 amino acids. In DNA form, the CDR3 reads TGTGCCAGCAGTTTACTAGCGGAACTTTACAATGAGCAGTTCTTC. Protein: CASSLLAELYNEQFF.

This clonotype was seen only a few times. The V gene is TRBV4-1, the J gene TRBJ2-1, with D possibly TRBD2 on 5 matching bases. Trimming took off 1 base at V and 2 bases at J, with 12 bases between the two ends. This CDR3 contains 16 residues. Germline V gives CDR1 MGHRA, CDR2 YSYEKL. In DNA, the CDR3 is TGCGCCAGCAGCCAAGGGACTCTTCCCGCCTACAATGAGCAGTTCTTC. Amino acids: CASSQGTLPAYNEQFF.

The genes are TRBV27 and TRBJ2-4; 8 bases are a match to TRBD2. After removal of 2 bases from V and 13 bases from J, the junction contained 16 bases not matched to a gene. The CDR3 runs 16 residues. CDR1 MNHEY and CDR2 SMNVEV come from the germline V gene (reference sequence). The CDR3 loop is CASSLRGGGRYNEQYF. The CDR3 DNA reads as TGTGCCAGCAGTTTAAGAGGCGGGGGGCGGTACAATGAGCAGTACTTC.

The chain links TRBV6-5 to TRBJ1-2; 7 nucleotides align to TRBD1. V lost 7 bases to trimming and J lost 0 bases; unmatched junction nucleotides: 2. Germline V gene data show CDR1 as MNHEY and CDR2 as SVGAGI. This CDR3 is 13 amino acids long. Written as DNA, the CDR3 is TGTGCCAGCAAAGGGACAGCTAACTATGGCTACACCTTC. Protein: CASKGTANYGYTF.

CDR3 in amino acids: CASSLRSAWETQYF. As DNA, the CDR3 is TGTGCCAGCAGCTTGCGGTCAGCGTGGGAGACCCAGTACTTC. The rearrangement links TRBV7-9 to TRBJ2-7; no clear D gene. The DNA end is more similar to TRBJ2-5, so the J call may be wrong. This CDR3 is built from 14 residues. Per germline, CDR1 SEHNR and CDR2 FQNEAQ (reference sequence).

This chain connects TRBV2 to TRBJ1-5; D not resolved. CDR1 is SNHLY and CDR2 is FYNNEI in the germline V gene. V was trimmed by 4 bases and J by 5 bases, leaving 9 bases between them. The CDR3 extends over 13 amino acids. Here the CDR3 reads CASSVGHYQPQHF. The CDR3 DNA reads TGTGCCAGCAGTGTGGGTCACTATCAGCCCCAGCATTTT.

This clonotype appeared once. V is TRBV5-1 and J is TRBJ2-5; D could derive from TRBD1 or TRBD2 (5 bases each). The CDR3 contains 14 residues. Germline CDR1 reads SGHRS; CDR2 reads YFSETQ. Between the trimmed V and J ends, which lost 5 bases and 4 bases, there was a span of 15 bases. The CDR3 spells CASSYNRRRETQYF. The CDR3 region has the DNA TGCGCCAGCAGTTACAACAGGAGGCGAGAGACCCAGTACTTC.

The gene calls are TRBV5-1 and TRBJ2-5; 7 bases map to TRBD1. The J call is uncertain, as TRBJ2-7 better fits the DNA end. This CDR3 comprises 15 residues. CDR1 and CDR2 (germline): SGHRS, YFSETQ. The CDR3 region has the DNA TGCGCCAGCAGCGTTCCCTACAGGGGACGCTACGAGCAGTACTTC. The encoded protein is CASSVPYRGRYEQYF.

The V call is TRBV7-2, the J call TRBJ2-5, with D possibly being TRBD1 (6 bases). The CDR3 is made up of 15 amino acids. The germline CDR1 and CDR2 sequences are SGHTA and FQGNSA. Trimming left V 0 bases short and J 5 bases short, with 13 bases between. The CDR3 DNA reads TGTGCCAGCAGCTTAGCGCGGACAGTTAGGGAGACCCAGTACTTC. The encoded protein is CASSLARTVRETQYF.

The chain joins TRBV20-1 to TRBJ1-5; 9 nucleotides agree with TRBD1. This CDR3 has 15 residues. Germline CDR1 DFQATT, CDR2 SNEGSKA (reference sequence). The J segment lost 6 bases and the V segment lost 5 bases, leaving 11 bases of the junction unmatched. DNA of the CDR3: TGCAGTGCTTTCTCAATGGACAGGGGCGGTCAGCCCCAGCATTTT. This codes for CSAFSMDRGGQPQHF.

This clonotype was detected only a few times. The CDR3 coding sequence is TGCAGCAGTAGGACTAGCGGGGCTGGAGATACGCAGTATTTT. Amino acid sequence: CSSRTSGAGDTQYF. The chain recombines TRBV29-1 with TRBJ2-3; 12 bases fit TRBD2. The CDR3 has 14 residues. Per the germline V gene, CDR1 is SQVTM and CDR2 is ANQGSEA. J gave up 5 bases and V 8 bases, and 8 bases lay outside the gene matches.

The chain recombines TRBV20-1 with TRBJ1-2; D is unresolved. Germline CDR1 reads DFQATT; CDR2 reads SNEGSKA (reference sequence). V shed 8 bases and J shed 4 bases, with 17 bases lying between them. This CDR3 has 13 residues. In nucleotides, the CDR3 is TGCAGTTCTCCTCGGGCGACGGTCTATGGCTACACCTTC. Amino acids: CSSPRATVYGYTF.

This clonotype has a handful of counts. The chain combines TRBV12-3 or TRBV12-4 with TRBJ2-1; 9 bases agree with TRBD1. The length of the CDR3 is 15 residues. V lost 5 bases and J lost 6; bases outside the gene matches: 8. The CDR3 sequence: CASSPRDRVTNEQFF. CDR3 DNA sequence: TGTGCCAGCAGTCCCCGGGACAGGGTAACCAATGAGCAGTTCTTC.

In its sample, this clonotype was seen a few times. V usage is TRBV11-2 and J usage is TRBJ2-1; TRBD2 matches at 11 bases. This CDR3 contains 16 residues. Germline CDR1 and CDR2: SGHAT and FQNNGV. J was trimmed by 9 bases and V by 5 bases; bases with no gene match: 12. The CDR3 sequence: CASSTQLAGDQFEQFF. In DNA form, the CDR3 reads TGTGCCAGCAGCACGCAACTAGCGGGGGATCAATTTGAGCAGTTCTTC. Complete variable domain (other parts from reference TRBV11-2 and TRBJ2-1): EAGVAQSPRYKIIEKRQSVAFWCNPISGHATLYWYQQILGQGPKLLIQFQNNGVVDDSQLPKDRFSAERLKGVDSTLKIQPAKLEDSAVYLCASSTQLAGDQFEQFFGPGTRLTVL.

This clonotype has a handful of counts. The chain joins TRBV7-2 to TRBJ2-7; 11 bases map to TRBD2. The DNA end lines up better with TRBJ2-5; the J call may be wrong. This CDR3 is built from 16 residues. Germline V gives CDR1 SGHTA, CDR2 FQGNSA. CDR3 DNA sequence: TGTGCCAGCAGCTTGCAGACTAGCGGGGTTGGAAAGACCCAGTACTTC. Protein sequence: CASSLQTSGVGKTQYF.

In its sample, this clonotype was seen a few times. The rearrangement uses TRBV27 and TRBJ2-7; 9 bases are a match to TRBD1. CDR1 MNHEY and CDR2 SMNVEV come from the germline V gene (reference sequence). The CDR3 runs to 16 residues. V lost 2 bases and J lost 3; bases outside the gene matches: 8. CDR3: CASSLGRTGVVYEQYF. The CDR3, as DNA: TGTGCCAGCAGTTTAGGAAGGACAGGGGTAGTCTACGAGCAGTACTTC.

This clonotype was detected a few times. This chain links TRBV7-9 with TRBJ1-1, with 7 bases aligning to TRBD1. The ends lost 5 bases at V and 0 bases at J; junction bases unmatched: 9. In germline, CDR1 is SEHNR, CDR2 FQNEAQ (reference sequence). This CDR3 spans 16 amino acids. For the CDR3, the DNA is TGTGCCAGCAGCCCGACCCCGACAGGGATGAACACTGAAGCTTTCTTT. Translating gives CASSPTPTGMNTEAFF.